This passage covers 14 T cell receptor beta chains from one sample sequenced in a study of blood T cell repertoires in COVID-19. The repertoire was sequenced with immunoSEQ multiplex PCR; TCRdb's copy has only in-frame clones and lacks some. The sample lists about 220,000 clones; roughly 81% were seen once. The source material was peripheral blood. The receptors come from a man aged 45-60 years who had recovered from COVID-19.

This chain joins TRBV28 and TRBJ1-2; D might be TRBD1 (5 bases). There are 13 residues in the CDR3. Between the trimmed V and J ends, which lost 5 bases and 2 bases, there was a span of 9 bases. The V gene's germline CDR1 is MDHEN and CDR2 SYDVKM. The DNA for the CDR3 is TGTGCCAGCAGTATACAGGAGAACTATGGCTACACCTTC. This translates into CASSIQENYGYTF.

This chain connects TRBV5-4 to TRBJ2-7; tentatively, D is TRBD1 (6 bases). V lost 0 bases to trimming and J lost 0 bases, with 10 bases between them. Germline lookup yields CDR1 SGHNT and CDR2 YYREEE (reference sequence). The CDR3 spans 15 residues. DNA of the CDR3: TGTGCCAGCAGCTTGGACAGGGAGAGCTCCTACGAGCAGTACTTC. Its protein is CASSLDRESSYEQYF.

The rearrangement links TRBV7-6 to TRBJ1-6; possibly TRBD1 for D (6 bases). The germline gives CDR1 SGHVS, CDR2 FNYEAQ. CDR3 length: 14 amino acids. V was cut by 5 bases and J by 10 bases, with 15 bases left in between. CDR3 sequence (DNA): TGTGCCAGCAGCCCCGGACAGTTTAACTCACCCCTCCACTTT. Amino acid sequence: CASSPGQFNSPLHF.

The J gene is TRBJ1-6, the V gene TRBV2; the match to TRBD1 covers 8 bases. The germline V gene has CDR1 SNHLY and CDR2 FYNNEI. The CDR3 has 15 amino acids. V lost 8 bases and J lost 7; bases outside the gene matches: 10. CDR3 protein: CASLQWTGRNSPLHF. Written as DNA, the CDR3 is TGTGCCAGCCTACAATGGACAGGGAGGAATTCACCCCTCCACTTT.

Only one count was recorded for this clone. The genes are TRBV29-1 and TRBJ2-7, with a possible D match to TRBD1 (5 bases). Germline assignment: CDR1 SQVTM and CDR2 ANQGSEA. The germline V and J ends were trimmed by 4 bases and 2 bases, with 21 bases remaining between them. The CDR3 spans 16 residues. The CDR3 region is CSVASRTRPTTYEQYF. DNA of the CDR3: TGCAGCGTTGCATCCCGGACACGGCCAACGACCTACGAGCAGTACTTC.

The V gene is TRBV6-5, the J gene TRBJ2-3; TRBD1 matches at 7 bases. The CDR3 has 14 amino acids. Germline V gene data show CDR1 as MNHEY and CDR2 as SVGAGI. V dropped 6 bases and J dropped 0; count of bases not matched to a gene: 3. The CDR3 DNA sequence: TGTGCCAGCAGAGACAGGGTTAGCACAGATACGCAGTATTTT. This gives the protein CASRDRVSTDTQYF.

This chain joins TRBV9 and TRBJ1-4, with 7 bases matching TRBD1. Germline V gives CDR1 SGDLS, CDR2 YYNGEE. The junction had 13 bases not matched to a gene; V was cut back by 4 bases and J by 7 bases. This CDR3 region has 16 residues. The CDR3 DNA sequence: TGTGCCAGCAGCCTCCTTGAAGGGGGCGCGAGTGAAAAACTGTTTTTT. Protein sequence: CASSLLEGGASEKLFF.

The chain employs TRBV5-4 and TRBJ2-1, with 7 nucleotides matching TRBD2. Per germline, CDR1 SGHNT and CDR2 YYREEE (reference sequence). Germline trimming cut 4 bases from V and 0 bases from J; bases unmatched to any gene: 7. CDR3 size: 16 residues. CDR3 loop: CASSGTSASSYNEQFF. The CDR3 DNA follows: TGTGCCAGCAGCGGTACTAGCGCCAGCTCCTACAATGAGCAGTTCTTC. The full variable domain, completed using reference TRBV5-4 and TRBJ2-1, is ETGVTQSPTHLIKTRGQQVTLRCSSQSGHNTVSWYQQALGQGPQFIFQYYREEENGRGNFPPRFSGLQFPNYSSELNVNALELDDSALYLCASSGTSASSYNEQFFGPGTRLTVL.

The chain is built from TRBV29-1 and TRBJ1-6; 7 bases are a match to TRBD1. The CDR3 is 13 residues long. Germline V gene lookup returns CDR1 SQVTM and CDR2 ANQGSEA. Trimming cost V 6 bases and J 7 bases; bases outside gene matches: 6. The CDR3, as DNA: TGCAGCGTGAGACAGGGAGCGAATTCACCCCTCCACTTT. Its translation: CSVRQGANSPLHF.

V is TRBV30 and J is TRBJ2-7; 10 bases agree with TRBD2. The CDR3 loop spans 15 amino acids. The germline V gene encodes CDR1 GTSNPN and CDR2 SVGIG (reference sequence). J lost 3 bases, V lost 0 bases, and 5 bases had no gene match. The CDR3 loop is CAWSVPSGGIYEQYF. The CDR3, as DNA: TGTGCCTGGAGTGTACCTAGCGGGGGTATCTACGAGCAGTACTTC.

This clone has a single count. Here the CDR3 DNA reads TGTGCCAGCAGTGCCAACACCGGGACAGTTAATGAAAAACTGTTTTTT. Translation: CASSANTGTVNEKLFF. The chain carries TRBV28 and TRBJ1-4; 7 bases match TRBD1. CDR1 and CDR2 (germline): MDHEN, SYDVKM. The CDR3 spans 16 residues. Trimming cost V 5 bases and J 4 bases; bases outside gene matches: 10.

The chain has TRBV11-2 and TRBJ2-2, with 7 bases lining up with TRBD2. The ends lost 0 bases at V and 4 bases at J; junction bases unmatched: 11. Germline values: CDR1 SGHAT, CDR2 FQNNGV. The CDR3 sequence is 18 residues long. The CDR3 is CASSLDRLAIVRTGELFF. The DNA for the CDR3 is TGTGCCAGCAGCTTAGACCGACTAGCCATAGTCCGCACCGGGGAGCTGTTTTTT.

V gene TRBV5-1 combines with J gene TRBJ2-3; 12 nucleotides agree with TRBD1. The CDR3 sequence is 16 residues long. Germline CDR1 and CDR2: SGHRS and YFSETQ. After removal of 4 bases from V and 5 bases from J, the junction contained 8 bases not matched to a gene. For the CDR3, the DNA is TGCGCCAGCAGCACAGGGACAGGGGGCGCGGTAGATACGCAGTATTTT. Protein sequence: CASSTGTGGAVDTQYF.

The chain links TRBV10-1 to TRBJ2-7, with D maybe TRBD2 (6 bases). Deletions cut 5 bases from V and 5 bases from J, with 10 bases between. Germline V gene data show CDR1 as WNHNN and CDR2 as SYGVQD (reference sequence). This CDR3 region has 12 residues. The CDR3 protein is CASSQAGHEQYF. The CDR3, as DNA: TGCGCCAGCAGTCAAGCGGGCCACGAGCAGTACTTC.